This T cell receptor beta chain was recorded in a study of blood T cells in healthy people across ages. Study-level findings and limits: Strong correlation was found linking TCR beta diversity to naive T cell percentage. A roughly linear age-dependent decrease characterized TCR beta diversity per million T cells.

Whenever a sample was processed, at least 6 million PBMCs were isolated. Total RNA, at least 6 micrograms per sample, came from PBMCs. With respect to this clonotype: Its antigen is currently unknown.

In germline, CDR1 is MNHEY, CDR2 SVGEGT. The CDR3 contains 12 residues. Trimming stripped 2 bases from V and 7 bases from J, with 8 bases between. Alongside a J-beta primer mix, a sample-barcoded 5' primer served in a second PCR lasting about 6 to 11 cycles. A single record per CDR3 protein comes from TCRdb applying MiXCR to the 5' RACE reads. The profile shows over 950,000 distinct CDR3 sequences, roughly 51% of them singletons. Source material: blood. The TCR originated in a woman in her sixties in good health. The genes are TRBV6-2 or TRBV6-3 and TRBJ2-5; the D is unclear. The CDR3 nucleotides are TGTGCCAGCAGTTACGGGTCCGTGACCCAGTACTTC. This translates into CASSYGSVTQYF.